This entry features one T cell receptor (beta chain) sequence. The method was immunoSEQ multiplex PCR; TCRdb's version includes in-frame clones alone and lacks a portion of them. Of 82,000 or so clones in the sample, roughly 90% were seen once. The data were taken from a study of OX40 agonist ivuxolimab in advanced cancers. The CDR3 contains 15 residues. After removal of 5 bases from V and 2 bases from J, the junction contained 6 bases not matched to a gene. Germline values: CDR1 MNHNY, CDR2 SVGAGI (reference sequence). The V call is TRBV6-6, the J call TRBJ1-3; 7 nucleotides line up with TRBD1. Material: CD4+ or CD8+ T cells sorted from blood, obtained in a trial of the OX40 agonist ivuxolimab. This sequence was found in an adult with an advanced solid tumor such as melanoma, head and neck, liver or kidney cancer. CDR3 region: CASSPHDRAGNTIYF. Written as DNA, the CDR3 is TGTGCCAGCAGTCCTCACGACAGGGCTGGAAACACCATATATTTT.